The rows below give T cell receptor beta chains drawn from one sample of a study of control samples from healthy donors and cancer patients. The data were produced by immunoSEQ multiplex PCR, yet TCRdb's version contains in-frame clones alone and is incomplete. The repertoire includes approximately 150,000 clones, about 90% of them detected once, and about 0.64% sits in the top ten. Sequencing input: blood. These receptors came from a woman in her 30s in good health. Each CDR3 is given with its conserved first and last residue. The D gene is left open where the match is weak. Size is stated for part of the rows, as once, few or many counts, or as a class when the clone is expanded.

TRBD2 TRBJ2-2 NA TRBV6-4 CASPHSGGANTGELFF TGTGCCAGCCCCCACTCCGGGGGGGCGAACACCGGGGAGCTGTTTTTT
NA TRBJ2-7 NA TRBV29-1 CSVESGNTYEQYF TGCAGCGTTGAATCGGGGAACACCTACGAGCAGTACTTC
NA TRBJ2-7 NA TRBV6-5 CASTPGPSYEQYF TGTGCCAGCACCCCGGGACCTTCCTACGAGCAGTACTTC
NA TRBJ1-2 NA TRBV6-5 CASSYSTGIRGYTF TGTGCCAGCAGTTACTCCACAGGGATAAGGGGCTACACCTTC
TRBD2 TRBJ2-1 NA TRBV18 CASSYGLAGSYNEQFF TGTGCCAGCTCATATGGACTAGCGGGTTCCTACAATGAGCAGTTCTTC
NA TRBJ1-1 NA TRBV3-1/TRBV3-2 CASSQEGTTEAFF TGTGCCAGCAGCCAAGAAGGGACCACTGAAGCTTTCTTT
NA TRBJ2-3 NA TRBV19 CASRSTDTQYF TGTGCCAGTAGGAGCACAGATACGCAGTATTTT
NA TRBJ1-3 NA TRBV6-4 CASRPTNTIYF TGTGCCAGCAGACCAACCAACACCATATATTTT
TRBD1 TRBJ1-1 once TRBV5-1 CASSTGQGNTEAFF TGCGCCAGCAGCACCGGACAGGGGAACACTGAAGCTTTCTTT
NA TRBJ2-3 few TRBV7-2 CASSLTREADTQYF TGTGCCAGCAGCTTAACAAGGGAGGCGGATACGCAGTATTTT
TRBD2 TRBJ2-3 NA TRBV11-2 CASSLAGGVDTQYF TGTGCCAGCAGCCTAGCGGGAGGGGTAGATACGCAGTATTTT
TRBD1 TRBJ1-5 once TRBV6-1 CASSDRGQGASNQPQHF TGTGCCAGCAGTGATCGGGGACAGGGGGCGAGCAATCAGCCCCAGCATTTT
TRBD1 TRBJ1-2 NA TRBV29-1 CSVDQTGGEDYGYTF TGCAGCGTTGACCAAACAGGGGGCGAGGACTATGGCTACACCTTC
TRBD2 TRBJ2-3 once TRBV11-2 CASSFKRGSTDTQYF TGTGCCAGCAGCTTCAAGCGGGGTAGCACAGATACGCAGTATTTT
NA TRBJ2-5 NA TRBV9 CASSVAGEETQYF TGTGCCAGCAGCGTAGCGGGAGAAGAGACCCAGTACTTC
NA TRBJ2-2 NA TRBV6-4 CASSDTSSSTGELFF TGTGCCAGCAGTGACACGTCTAGCTCCACCGGGGAGCTGTTTTTT
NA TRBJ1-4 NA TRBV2 CASSPGTGREKLFF TGTGCCAGCAGCCCCGGAACAGGGCGAGAAAAACTGTTTTTT
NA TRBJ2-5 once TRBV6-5 CASSYRETQYF TGTGCCAGCAGTTACCGGGAGACCCAGTACTTC
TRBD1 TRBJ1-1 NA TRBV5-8 CASSLADREWDEAFF TGTGCCAGCAGCTTGGCGGACAGGGAGTGGGATGAAGCTTTCTTT
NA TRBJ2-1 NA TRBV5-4 CASSFPSGSSYNEQFF TGTGCCAGCAGCTTCCCGTCGGGAAGCTCCTACAATGAGCAGTTCTTC
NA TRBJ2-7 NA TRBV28 CASTTNSGISYEQYF TGTGCCAGCACCACGAACAGTGGAATTTCCTACGAGCAGTACTTC
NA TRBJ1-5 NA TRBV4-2 CASSQDGTPRSQPQHF TGTGCCAGCAGCCAAGATGGGACGCCTAGAAGTCAGCCCCAGCATTTT
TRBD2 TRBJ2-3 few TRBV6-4 CASSVEASGTDTQYF TGTGCCAGCAGTGTCGAAGCTAGCGGTACAGATACGCAGTATTTT
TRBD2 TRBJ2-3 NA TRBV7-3 CASSLGGRVGDTQYF TGTGCCAGCAGCTTAGGCGGGAGGGTTGGAGATACGCAGTATTTT
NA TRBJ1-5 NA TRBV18 CASSSERVSNQPQHF TGTGCCAGCTCTTCCGAGAGGGTGAGCAATCAGCCCCAGCATTTT
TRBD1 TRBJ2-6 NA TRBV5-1 CASTSGQQSSGANVLTF TGCGCCAGCACCTCGGGACAGCAAAGCTCTGGGGCCAACGTCCTGACTTTC
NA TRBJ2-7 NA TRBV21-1 CASSPHRPCCEQYF TGTGCCAGCAGCCCTCATAGGCCCTGTTGCGAGCAGTACTTC
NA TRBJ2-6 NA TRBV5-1 CASSTQGLASGANVLTF TGCGCCAGCAGCACCCAGGGACTTGCCTCTGGGGCCAACGTCCTGACTTTC
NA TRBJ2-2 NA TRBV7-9 CASSLAGYTGELFF TGTGCCAGCAGCTTAGCGGGATACACCGGGGAGCTGTTTTTT
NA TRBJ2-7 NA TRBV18 CASSERGYEQYF TGTGCCAGCTCCGAACGGGGCTACGAGCAGTACTTC
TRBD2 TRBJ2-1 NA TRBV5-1 CASSLGGSGSFNEQFF TGCGCCAGCAGCTTGGGGGGTAGCGGGAGTTTTAATGAGCAGTTCTTC
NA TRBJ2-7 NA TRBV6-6 CASSYARGSSYEQYF TGTGCCAGCAGTTACGCCCGGGGAAGCTCCTACGAGCAGTACTTC
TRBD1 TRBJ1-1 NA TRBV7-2 CASSFGQGNTEAFF TGTGCCAGCAGCTTCGGACAGGGGAACACTGAAGCTTTCTTT
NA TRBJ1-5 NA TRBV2 CASSEGTDSNQPQHF TGTGCCAGCAGTGAAGGGACAGATAGCAATCAGCCCCAGCATTTT
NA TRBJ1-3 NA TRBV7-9 CASSPGAENTIYF TGTGCCAGCAGCCCCGGGGCAGAAAACACCATATATTTT
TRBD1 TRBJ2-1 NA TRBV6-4 CASSDSGTGGHEEQFF TGTGCCAGCAGTGACTCTGGGACAGGGGGGCACGAAGAGCAGTTCTTC
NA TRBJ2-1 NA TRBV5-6 CASSLESGDSYNEQFF TGTGCCAGCAGCTTGGAGTCCGGGGACTCCTACAATGAGCAGTTCTTC
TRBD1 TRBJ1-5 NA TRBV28 CASSFFSPHRGREPNQPQHF TGTGCCAGCAGTTTCTTCAGCCCTCACAGGGGGAGGGAACCAAATCAGCCCCAGCATTTT
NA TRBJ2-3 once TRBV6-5 CASTTQTTDTQYF TGTGCCAGCACTACCCAGACCACAGATACGCAGTATTTT
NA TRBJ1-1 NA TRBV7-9 CASSLVFSYTEAFF TGTGCCAGCAGCTTAGTATTTTCCTACACTGAAGCTTTCTTT
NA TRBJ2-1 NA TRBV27 CASSQPGNEQFF TGTGCCAGCAGTCAACCAGGGAATGAGCAGTTCTTC
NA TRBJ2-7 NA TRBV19 CASNWGNSYEQYF TGTGCCAGTAATTGGGGCAACTCCTACGAGCAGTACTTC
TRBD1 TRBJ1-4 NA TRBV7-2 CASSFWGQGNEKLFF TGTGCCAGCAGCTTTTGGGGACAGGGTAATGAAAAACTGTTTTTT
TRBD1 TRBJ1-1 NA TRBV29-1 CSVRGQPNTEAFF TGCAGCGTGAGGGGACAGCCGAACACTGAAGCTTTCTTT
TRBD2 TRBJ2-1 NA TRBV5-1 CASSLGTSGRADEQFF TGCGCCAGCAGCTTGGGGACTAGCGGGAGGGCCGATGAGCAGTTCTTC
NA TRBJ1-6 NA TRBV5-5 CASSLEGLDNSPLHF TGTGCCAGCAGCTTGGAAGGGCTTGATAATTCACCCCTCCACTTT
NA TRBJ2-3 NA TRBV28 CASSPYAAAGGTDTQYF TGTGCCAGCAGTCCCTACGCCGCTGCGGGCGGCACAGATACGCAGTATTTT
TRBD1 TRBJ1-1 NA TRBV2 CASQPGRGLTEAFF TGTGCCAGCCAACCCGGCAGGGGGCTCACTGAAGCTTTCTTT
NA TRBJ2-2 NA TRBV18 CASSLLSGELFF TGTGCCAGCTCACTCCTGTCTGGGGAGCTGTTTTTT
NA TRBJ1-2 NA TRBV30 CAWSLPTNYGYTF TGTGCCTGGAGTCTGCCTACTAACTATGGCTACACCTTC